The 21 T cell receptor beta chains below come from one sample, sequenced in a study of cytomegalovirus exposure and HLA in healthy donors (dated by TCRdb to about 2017). Library prep was done by the immunoSEQ multiplex PCR assay. Not all clones reach the TCRdb copy of this immuneACCESS table, which keeps in-frame sequences only. Checked studies attribute under half of the gap to unresolved V genes and leave the rest unexplained. The sample contains some 150,000 clones, roughly nine tenths of them found a single time. The ten largest clones add up to less than 3% of the sample. Sample: PBMCs. The receptors derive from a man aged 18 to 30 in good health and CMV-seropositive.

The V call is TRBV30, the J call TRBJ1-6; D gene unclear. V was cut by 3 bases and J by 0 bases, with 6 bases left in between. The CDR3 is 14 residues long. The V gene's germline CDR1 is GTSNPN and CDR2 SVGIG (reference sequence). The CDR3 is CAWSAGSYNSPLHF. The DNA of the CDR3 is TGTGCCTGGAGCGCAGGCTCCTATAATTCACCCCTCCACTTT. Full variable domain (remainder filled in from reference TRBV30 and TRBJ1-6): SQTIHQWPATLVQPVGSPLSLECTVEGTSNPNLYWYRQAAGRGLQLLFYSVGIGQISSEVPQNLSASRPQDRQFILSSKKLLLSDSGFYLCAWSAGSYNSPLHFGNGTRLTVT.

This rearrangement joins TRBV9 to TRBJ2-1, with TRBD2 matching 9 bases. J gave up 9 bases and V 4 bases, and 8 bases lay outside the gene matches. Germline V CDR1 and CDR2: SGDLS, YYNGEE. The CDR3 is 14 amino acids. CDR3 DNA: TGTGCCAGCAGCCCTAGCGGGGAGGAGAGTGAGCAGTTCTTC. Protein product: CASSPSGEESEQFF. The whole variable domain, remainder taken from reference TRBV9 and TRBJ2-1, is DSGVTQTPKHLITATGQRVTLRCSPRSGDLSVYWYQQSLDQGLQFLIQYYNGEERAKGNILERFSAQQFPDLHSELNLSSLELGDSALYFCASSPSGEESEQFFGPGTRLTVL.

The chain combines TRBV4-3 with TRBJ2-4; possible D gene TRBD1, 5 bases. The V end lost 0 bases, the J end lost 2 bases, and 14 bases lay between the germline ends. The CDR3 spans 17 residues. The germline V gene has CDR1 LGHNA and CDR2 YSLEER. In nucleotides, the CDR3 is TGCGCCAGCAGCCAAGATGTTTCAGGGCGGACCAAAAACATTCAGTACTTC. Protein product: CASSQDVSGRTKNIQYF.

This clone was seen a handful of times. This chain joins TRBV7-3 and TRBJ2-5, with D perhaps TRBD2 (5 bases). Trimming cost V 2 bases and J 5 bases, with 9 bases left between them. This CDR3 has 13 amino acids. The V gene's germline CDR1 is SGHTA and CDR2 FQGTGA. The CDR3 is CASSLYRGETQYF. As DNA, the CDR3 is TGTGCCAGCAGCTTATACAGAGGGGAGACCCAGTACTTC.

This chain uses TRBV7-2 with TRBJ2-2; D call uncertain. With 2 bases removed from V and 0 bases from J, the gap between germline ends came to 7 bases. CDR3 length: 15 amino acids. Germline V lookup: CDR1 SGHTA, CDR2 FQGNSA. The CDR3, as DNA: TGTGCCAGCAGCTTACGGCGGTCGAACACCGGGGAGCTGTTTTTT. Translation gives CASSLRRSNTGELFF.

The chain employs TRBV7-2 and TRBJ2-1, with 11 bases that match TRBD2. This CDR3 spans 16 amino acids. Unmatched junction bases numbered 5, after V lost 4 bases and J lost 3 bases. Germline V CDR1 and CDR2: SGHTA, FQGNSA. CDR3 coding DNA: TGTGCCAGCAGCTCCCGGACTAGCGGGTACTACAATGAGCAGTTCTTC. Encoded protein: CASSSRTSGYYNEQFF.

V gene TRBV13 combines with J gene TRBJ1-1; the D gene is possibly TRBD1 (6 bases). V was shortened by 5 bases and J by 0 bases, with 10 bases between the two germline ends. The CDR3 is 14 amino acids. In germline, CDR1 is PRHDT, CDR2 FYEKMQ (reference sequence). The CDR3 coding sequence is TGTGCCAGCAGCGACGGGGGGCTGAACACTGAAGCTTTCTTT. Translated: CASSDGGLNTEAFF.

The chain couples TRBV4-2 to TRBJ2-7; the match to TRBD2 covers 7 bases. The trim removed 1 base at V and 2 bases at J, leaving 8 bases unmatched. The germline V gene encodes CDR1 LGHNA and CDR2 YNFKEQ. The CDR3 contains 16 residues. The CDR3 here is CASSQVSQRGAYEQYF. The CDR3 region has the DNA TGTGCCAGCAGCCAAGTGAGCCAGCGGGGTGCCTACGAGCAGTACTTC.

CDR3 in amino acids: CASSQEVPSGGQETQYF. CDR3 nucleotide sequence: TGCGCCAGCAGCCAAGAGGTACCTAGCGGGGGCCAAGAGACCCAGTACTTC. J is TRBJ2-5 and V is TRBV4-3; TRBD2 matches at 10 bases. The V and J ends lost 0 bases and 1 base, in that order; junction bases with no gene match: 5. This CDR3 has 17 residues. The V gene's germline CDR1 is LGHNA and CDR2 YSLEER.

The chain employs TRBV19 and TRBJ2-1; 11 positions agree with TRBD2. Germline-derived CDR1 and CDR2 are LNHDA and SQIVND (reference sequence). J was trimmed by 9 bases and V by 3 bases; bases with no gene match: 13. This CDR3 has 17 residues. In DNA form, the CDR3 reads TGTGCCAGTAGTATTTCAACTAGCGGGAGTGAGTCCTTTGAGCAGTTCTTC. Its protein product is CASSISTSGSESFEQFF.

This chain uses TRBV18 with TRBJ1-3; D is perhaps TRBD1 (6 bases). The CDR3 length is 16 residues. In germline, CDR1 is KGHSH, CDR2 LQKENI. Trimming took 2 bases from V and 2 from J, leaving 13 bases between them. The CDR3 sequence: CASSPGTGLAGNTIYF. CDR3 DNA sequence: TGTGCCAGCTCACCAGGAACAGGGCTCGCTGGAAACACCATATATTTT.

The J gene is TRBJ2-2, the V gene TRBV6-6; TRBD2 matches at 9 bases. Trimming removed 8 bases from V and 8 bases from J; junction bases left unmatched: 9. This CDR3 is 14 amino acids long. Looked up from germline, CDR1 is MNHNY and CDR2 is SVGAGI (reference sequence). The CDR3 DNA reads as TGTGCCAGCTTTGTAGCGGGAGTGGAAGGGGAGCTGTTTTTT. Protein: CASFVAGVEGELFF.

The genes are TRBV9 and TRBJ1-1; D possibly corresponds to TRBD1 (5 bases). The ends were cut back, 0 bases at V and 1 base at J, with 7 bases in the middle. The CDR3 covers 14 residues. Germline lookup yields CDR1 SGDLS and CDR2 YYNGEE. CDR3 sequence: CASSVVGGNTEAFF. The CDR3 bases are TGTGCCAGCAGCGTAGTGGGGGGGAACACTGAAGCTTTCTTT.

Points on this clone: Its ends do not fully match the called genes, so a read error is possible. V and J are TRBV7-2 and TRBJ2-3; D perhaps matches TRBD2 (5 bases). In germline, CDR1 is SGHTA, CDR2 FQGNSA. CDR3 length: 14 amino acids. The CDR3 loop reads CASSLRASIDTQYF. The CDR3 DNA follows: TGTGCCAGCAGCTTAAGGGCTAGCATAGATACGCAGTATTTT.

The chain joins TRBV9 to TRBJ2-5; D perhaps matches TRBD1 (5 bases). Germline values: CDR1 SGDLS, CDR2 YYNGEE. This CDR3 region has 13 residues. Trimming stripped 2 bases from V and 5 bases from J, with 10 bases between. CDR3 DNA: TGTGCCAGCAGCGTTGACAGTAGGGAGACCCAGTACTTC. It yields the protein CASSVDSRETQYF.

V is TRBV18 and J is TRBJ1-3; the D is unclear. V gave up 3 bases and J gave up 2 bases, with 17 bases separating them. The CDR3 totals 17 residues. The V gene's germline CDR1 is KGHSH and CDR2 LQKENI. The CDR3 DNA sequence: TGTGCCAGCTCACCTTCGCCGACCCTAGGCCCTGGAAACACCATATATTTT. This gives the protein CASSPSPTLGPGNTIYF.

This rearrangement joins TRBV4-1 to TRBJ2-1; 8 bases match TRBD2. The CDR3 covers 16 residues. CDR1 and CDR2 (germline): MGHRA, YSYEKL. The trim removed 0 bases at V and 6 bases at J, leaving 7 bases unmatched. The CDR3 region has the DNA TGCGCCAGCAGCCAAGATGTTGGCGGGGGGACCAATGAGCAGTTCTTC. It specifies CASSQDVGGGTNEQFF.

This chain uses TRBV27 with TRBJ2-2; tentative D call: TRBD1 (5 bases). Deletions cut 7 bases from V and 0 bases from J, with 12 bases between. The CDR3 has 15 amino acids. CDR1 is MNHEY and CDR2 is SMNVEV in the germline V gene (reference sequence). The CDR3 sequence: CASTRQTANTGELFF. CDR3 nucleotide sequence: TGTGCCAGCACCAGACAGACAGCGAACACCGGGGAGCTGTTTTTT.

The chain couples TRBV28 to TRBJ2-1, with 12 positions matching TRBD2. J lost 9 bases, V lost 10 bases, and 10 bases had no gene match. Germline CDR1 MDHEN, CDR2 SYDVKM. The CDR3 runs to 14 residues. CDR3 in DNA: TGTGCCACCAGGACTAGCGGGACTTCAGGTGAGCAGTTCTTC. Translated: CATRTSGTSGEQFF.

The rearrangement joins TRBV7-9 to TRBJ2-3; no definite D call. This CDR3 contains 12 residues. Between the trimmed V and J ends, which lost 6 bases and 0 bases, there was a span of 4 bases. The V gene's germline CDR1 is SEHNR and CDR2 FQNEAQ (reference sequence). The CDR3: CASRSSTDTQYF. In nucleotides, the CDR3 is TGTGCCAGCAGATCTAGCACAGATACGCAGTATTTT.

The J gene is TRBJ1-1, the V gene TRBV19; no definite D call. Per the germline V gene, CDR1 is LNHDA and CDR2 is SQIVND (reference sequence). The V gene lost 2 bases and the J gene lost 1 base, with 5 bases spanning the gap. The CDR3 is made up of 13 amino acids. The CDR3 spells CASSITENTEAFF. In DNA, the CDR3 is TGTGCCAGTAGTATAACAGAGAACACTGAAGCTTTCTTT.